This T cell receptor beta chain was identified in a study of cytomegalovirus exposure and HLA in healthy donors. General study points: Under in vitro conditions, three CMV-associated chains were confirmed as specific for CMV antigens.

With regard to this clone: Its specificity is unknown.

Some clones are missing from TCRdb's copy, which holds only in-frame ones; the method was immunoSEQ multiplex PCR. The table records approximately 230,000 clones, about 88% of them present only once. CDR1 MDHEN and CDR2 SYDVKM come from the germline V gene. The germline V and J ends were trimmed by 8 bases and 1 base, with 12 bases remaining between them. The CDR3 loop spans 14 amino acids. This TCR derives from a man younger than 35 in good health and CMV-seropositive. This chain uses TRBV28 with TRBJ1-5; D is perhaps TRBD1 (6 bases). The sample comprised PBMCs. This chain's CDR3 is CASRGQVSNQPQHF. CDR3 nucleotides: TGTGCCAGCCGGGGGCAGGTAAGCAATCAGCCCCAGCATTTT.